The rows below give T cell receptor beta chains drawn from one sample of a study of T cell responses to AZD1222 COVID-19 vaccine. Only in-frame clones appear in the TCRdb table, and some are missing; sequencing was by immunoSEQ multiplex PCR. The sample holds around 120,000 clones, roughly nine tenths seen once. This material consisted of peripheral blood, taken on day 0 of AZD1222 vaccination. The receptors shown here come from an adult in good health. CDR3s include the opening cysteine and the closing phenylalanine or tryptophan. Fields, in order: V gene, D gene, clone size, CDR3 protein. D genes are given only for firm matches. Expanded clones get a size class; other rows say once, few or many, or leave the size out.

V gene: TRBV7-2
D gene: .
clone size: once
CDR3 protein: CASSLGRATGELFF

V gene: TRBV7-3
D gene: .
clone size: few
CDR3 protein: CASSLTVTTGNTGELFF

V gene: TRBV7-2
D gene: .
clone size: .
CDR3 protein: CASSLVGGSYNSPLHF

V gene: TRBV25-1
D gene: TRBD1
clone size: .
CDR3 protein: CASSDLTGEETQYF

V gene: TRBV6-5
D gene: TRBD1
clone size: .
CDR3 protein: CASKTGEVWNEQFF

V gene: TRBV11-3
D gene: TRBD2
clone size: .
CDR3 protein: CASSSYRGGSSKRQYF

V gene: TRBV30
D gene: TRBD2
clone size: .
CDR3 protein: CAWSPGTSSYEQYF

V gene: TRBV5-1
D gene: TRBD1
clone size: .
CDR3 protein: CASSFDRANTEAFF

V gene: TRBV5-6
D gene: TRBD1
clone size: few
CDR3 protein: CASSLYSGGANQPQHF

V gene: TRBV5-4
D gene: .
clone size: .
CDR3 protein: CASSLAVLGDGELFF

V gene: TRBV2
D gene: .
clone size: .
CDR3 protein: CASSGARRGGVGANVLTF

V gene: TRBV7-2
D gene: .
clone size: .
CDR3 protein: CASSFQLLGAGTGELFF

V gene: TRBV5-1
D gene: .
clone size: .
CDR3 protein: CASSLAPNSDLYQETQYF

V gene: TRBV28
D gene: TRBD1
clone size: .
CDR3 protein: CASSRQGSDTQYF

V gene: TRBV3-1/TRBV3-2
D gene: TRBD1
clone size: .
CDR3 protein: CASSRQGGTEAFF

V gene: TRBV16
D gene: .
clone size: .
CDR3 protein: CASKDQNEQYF

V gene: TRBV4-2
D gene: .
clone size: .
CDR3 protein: CASSQEGDRGQPQHF